The present TCR beta chain was sequenced within a study of cytomegalovirus exposure and HLA in healthy donors. CDR1 and CDR2 from the germline V gene are SGDLS and YYNGEE. The V and J ends lost 0 bases and 2 bases, in that order; junction bases with no gene match: 5. The CDR3 consists of 16 residues. Both 60 Vbeta primers and 13 Jbeta primers went into the PCR. The assay was immunoSEQ multiplex PCR, and TCRdb's table has in-frame clones only and misses some. The sample contains some 190,000 clones, 70% to 85% of which appear only once. The sequenced sample consisted of PBMCs. The TCR was taken from a man aged 18-30 years in good health and CMV-seronegative. This chain links TRBV9 with TRBJ2-1; 7 positions match TRBD2. The CDR3 spells CASSVDPSGPYNEQFF. The CDR3, as DNA: TGTGCCAGCAGCGTAGATCCTAGCGGTCCCTACAATGAGCAGTTCTTC.